This TCR beta chain was retrieved from a study of shared clonotypes between healthy human individuals. TCRdb's copy holds only in-frame clones and misses some; the assay was immunoSEQ multiplex PCR. The sample yields around 1.9 million clones, 90% to 95% seen once. As defined, naive CD8 cells were CD45RO-negative and positively selected for CCR7, with terminally differentiated effector memory CD45RA+ cells excluded. Per germline, CDR1 MNHEY and CDR2 SMNVEV (reference sequence). The CDR3 totals 13 residues. The V end lost 4 bases, the J end lost 5 bases, and 12 bases lay between the germline ends. The sequenced sample consisted of naive CD8+ T cells from PBMCs. The source of this sequence is a man between 18 and 35 years old in good health. Some clones in this sample may be carry-over from other donors' samples. The chain links TRBV27 to TRBJ2-7; tentative D call: TRBD2 (5 bases). CDR3 amino acids: CASSYNEGHEQYF. In DNA, the CDR3 is TGTGCCAGCAGTTATAATGAGGGCCACGAGCAGTACTTC.